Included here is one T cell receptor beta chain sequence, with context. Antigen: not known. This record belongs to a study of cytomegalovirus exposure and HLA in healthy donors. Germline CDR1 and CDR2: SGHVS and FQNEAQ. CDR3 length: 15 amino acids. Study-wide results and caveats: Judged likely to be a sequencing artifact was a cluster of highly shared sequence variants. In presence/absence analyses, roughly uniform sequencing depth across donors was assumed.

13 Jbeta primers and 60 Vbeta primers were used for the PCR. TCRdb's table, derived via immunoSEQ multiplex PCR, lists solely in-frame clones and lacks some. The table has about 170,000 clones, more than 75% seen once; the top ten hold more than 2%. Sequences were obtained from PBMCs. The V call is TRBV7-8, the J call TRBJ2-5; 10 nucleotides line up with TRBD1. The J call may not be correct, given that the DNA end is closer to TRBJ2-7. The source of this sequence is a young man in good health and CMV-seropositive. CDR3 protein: CASSRTGGISYEQYF. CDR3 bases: TGTGCCAGCAGTCGGACAGGGGGAATCTCCTACGAGCAGTACTTC.